This T cell receptor (beta chain) was observed in a study of Ad26.COV2.S vaccination and SARS-CoV-2 variants. This clone has at least ten counts. Data came from immunoSEQ multiplex PCR; TCRdb stores just in-frame clones and leaves some out. The table has under 250,000 clones, approximately 90% seen once. Germline V lookup: CDR1 MNHNS, CDR2 SASEGT. The CDR3 has 14 residues. The trim removed 1 base at V and 5 bases at J, leaving 3 bases unmatched. Treatment denoted: some 20 received Ad26.COV2.S at low or high dose, single or two shots; 5 received placebo; per-sample allocation not given. Day 63 following the first vaccine or placebo injection was when the samples were taken.

The receptor was derived from a person aged 18-60 years who received the Ad26.COV2.S COVID-19 vaccine or a placebo. This chain uses TRBV6-1 with TRBJ1-2, with TRBD1 identical over 8 bases. The specimen was peripheral blood, collected in a trial of Ad26.COV2.S vaccine versus placebo. The CDR3 reads CASSEGTGLYGYTF. The DNA for the CDR3 is TGTGCCAGCAGTGAAGGGACAGGGCTATATGGCTACACCTTC.